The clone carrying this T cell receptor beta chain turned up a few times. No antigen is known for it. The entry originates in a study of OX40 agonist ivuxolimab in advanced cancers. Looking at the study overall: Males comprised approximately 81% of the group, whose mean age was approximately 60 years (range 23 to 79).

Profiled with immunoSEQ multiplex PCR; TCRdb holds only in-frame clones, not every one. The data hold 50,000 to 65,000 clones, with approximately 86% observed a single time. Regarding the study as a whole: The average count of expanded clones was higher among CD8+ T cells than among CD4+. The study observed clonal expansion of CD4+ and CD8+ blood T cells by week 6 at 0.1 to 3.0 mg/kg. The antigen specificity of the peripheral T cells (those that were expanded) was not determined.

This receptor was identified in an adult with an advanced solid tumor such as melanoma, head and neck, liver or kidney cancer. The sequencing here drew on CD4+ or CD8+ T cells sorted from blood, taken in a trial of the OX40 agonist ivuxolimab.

CDR3 sequence: CASSPPGQGTEAFF. DNA of the CDR3: TGTGCCAGCTCACCGCCGGGACAGGGCACTGAAGCTTTCTTT. The chain links TRBV18 to TRBJ1-1, with 9 positions matching TRBD1. Germline CDR1 and CDR2: KGHSH and LQKENI. With 3 bases clipped from V and 4 bases from J, the junction kept 3 bases outside the gene matches. This CDR3 is built from 14 residues.